The 21 T cell receptor beta chains presented below share a single source sample, sequenced in a study of blood T cell repertoires in COVID-19. The data were produced by immunoSEQ multiplex PCR, yet TCRdb's version contains in-frame clones alone and is incomplete. This sample has roughly 150,000 clones, with more than 80% found just once. The material sequenced was peripheral blood. The receptors here all came from a woman aged 40 to 50 with acute or convalescent COVID-19.

The chain recombines TRBV4-1 with TRBJ1-6; 9 bases match TRBD1. In germline, CDR1 is MGHRA, CDR2 YSYEKL. J lost 10 bases, V lost 5 bases, and 3 bases had no gene match. This CDR3 is built from 13 residues. The CDR3 region has the DNA TGCGCCAGCAGCTTACAGGGGGCATCACCCCTCCACTTT. The encoded protein is CASSLQGASPLHF.

The V gene is TRBV7-3, the J gene TRBJ2-7, with a weak D call TRBD2 (6 bases). The CDR3 length is 14 residues. V was pared by 2 bases and J by 2 bases, with 10 bases between. CDR1 is SGHTA and CDR2 is FQGTGA in the germline V gene. This chain's CDR3 is CASSLDGGPYEQYF. CDR3 nucleotide sequence: TGTGCCAGCAGCTTAGACGGGGGTCCCTACGAGCAGTACTTC.

The chain couples TRBV11-3 to TRBJ2-5; 7 bases match TRBD2. CDR3 length: 19 amino acids. The germline V gene encodes CDR1 SGHNT and CDR2 YENEEA. J was trimmed by 2 bases and V by 0 bases; bases with no gene match: 15. The CDR3 sequence: CASSLDQVGGLSTQETQYF. In DNA, the CDR3 is TGTGCCAGCAGCTTAGATCAAGTGGGAGGGCTCTCCACACAAGAGACCCAGTACTTC.

The chain employs TRBV5-4 and TRBJ2-7, with 10 bases lining up with TRBD2. The CDR3 length is 14 residues. Losses at the gene ends were 1 base for V and 3 bases for J; bases not matched to a gene: 1. Germline CDR1 is SGHNT and CDR2 is YYREEE (reference sequence). As DNA, the CDR3 is TGTGCCAGCAGCTTGCTAGCGGGGGACTACGAGCAGTACTTC. Translation gives CASSLLAGDYEQYF.

The chain has TRBV5-1 and TRBJ2-7; 10 nucleotides match TRBD1. CDR3 length equals 17 residues. With V trimmed by 0 bases and J by 0 bases, 6 bases remained unmatched. Germline V gene lookup returns CDR1 SGHRS and CDR2 YFSETQ. In nucleotides, the CDR3 is TGCGCCAGCAGCTTGGCAGGACAGGGGGAAATCTCCTACGAGCAGTACTTC. This sequence encodes CASSLAGQGEISYEQYF.

This clone was recorded only once. The rearrangement joins TRBV10-3 to TRBJ2-7; 7 bases agree with TRBD1. This CDR3 has 20 amino acids. Germline V lookup: CDR1 ENHRY, CDR2 SYGVKD. V was clipped by 2 bases and J by 2 bases; unmatched bases: 21. The CDR3 reads CAISEPITIRQGTATYEQYF. As DNA, the CDR3 is TGTGCCATCAGTGAGCCCATAACGATAAGACAGGGAACGGCTACCTACGAGCAGTACTTC.

The chain recombines TRBV21-1 with TRBJ2-4; the DNA was not used to check the table's D call, TRBD2. TRBV21-1 is tagged as a pseudogene. There are 15 residues in the CDR3. The CDR3 sequence: CARSPGLAAINIQYF. The CDR3 DNA sequence: TGTGCCAGGTCCCCGGGACTAGCGGCAATAAACATTCAGTACTTC.

V usage is TRBV15 and J usage is TRBJ1-5; 10 nucleotides align to TRBD1. The germline V gene has CDR1 LNHNV and CDR2 YYDKDF (reference sequence). The CDR3 has 20 amino acids. V lost 0 bases and J lost 5; bases outside the gene matches: 16. CDR3 sequence (DNA): TGTGCCACCAGCAGAGATACTCGGACAGGGGGTTTGGCGGTCGATCAGCCCCAGCATTTT. The encoded protein is CATSRDTRTGGLAVDQPQHF.

The chain uses TRBV19 and TRBJ1-4; no clear D. Per the germline V gene, CDR1 is LNHDA and CDR2 is SQIVND (reference sequence). CDR3 length: 13 amino acids. V was pared by 6 bases and J by 6 bases, with 11 bases between. CDR3 DNA: TGTGCCAGTAGACCGAATACGGATGAAAAACTGTTTTTT. It encodes CASRPNTDEKLFF.

The chain uses TRBV6-5 and TRBJ1-4; 9 nucleotides align to TRBD1. The CDR3 has 15 residues. V was pared by 6 bases and J by 5 bases, with 7 bases of the junction left unmatched. Germline V gene lookup returns CDR1 MNHEY and CDR2 SVGAGI. The CDR3 DNA reads as TGTGCCAGCAGGGAGACCGGGACAGGGAATGAAAAACTGTTTTTT. Translation: CASRETGTGNEKLFF.

The chain joins TRBV19 to TRBJ2-5; tentative D call: TRBD1 (5 bases). V lost 6 bases, J lost 4 bases, and 6 bases lay in between. CDR3 length equals 11 residues. The germline V gene has CDR1 LNHDA and CDR2 SQIVND (reference sequence). CDR3 sequence: CASRDRETQYF. In DNA, the CDR3 is TGTGCCAGTAGAGACAGAGAGACCCAGTACTTC.

The V call is TRBV18, the J call TRBJ2-2, with TRBD1 identical over 7 bases. V lost 5 bases and J lost 8; bases outside the gene matches: 5. Germline V gene data show CDR1 as KGHSH and CDR2 as LQKENI. The CDR3 contains 13 residues. The CDR3 coding sequence is TGTGCCAGCTCAACTAGGGACAGTGGGGAGCTGTTTTTT. Translating it yields CASSTRDSGELFF.

The chain links TRBV3-1 (or the pseudogene TRBV3-2) to TRBJ2-7; 9 bases fit TRBD1. Germline V lookup: CDR1 LGHDT, CDR2 YNNKEL (reference sequence). The CDR3 has 14 amino acids. V was pared by 4 bases and J by 3 bases, with 4 bases of the junction left unmatched. The CDR3, as DNA: TGTGCCAGCAGCCGAGGGACAGGGTACTACGAGCAGTACTTC. This gives the protein CASSRGTGYYEQYF.

The V and J genes are TRBV24-1 and TRBJ1-2; D remains unclear. The CDR3 loop spans 14 amino acids. Germline CDR1 and CDR2: KGHDR and SFDVKD. V lost 2 bases and J lost 7, with 13 bases in between. The chain's CDR3 is CATSDSTSLGGYTF. CDR3 nucleotide sequence: TGTGCCACCAGTGATTCGACATCTTTGGGTGGCTACACCTTC.

V usage is TRBV19 and J usage is TRBJ1-2; TRBD1 matches at 7 bases. The trim removed 6 bases at V and 4 bases at J, leaving 5 bases unmatched. The CDR3 length is 13 residues. Per germline, CDR1 LNHDA and CDR2 SQIVND (reference sequence). The CDR3: CASSEGQLYGYTF. The CDR3 nucleotides are TGTGCCAGTAGCGAGGGACAGCTCTATGGCTACACCTTC.

J is TRBJ1-4 and V is TRBV28, with a weak D call TRBD1 (5 bases). This CDR3 is built from 15 residues. The V and J ends lost 3 bases and 5 bases respectively, with 13 bases between them. CDR1 is MDHEN, CDR2 SYDVKM, per germline. CDR3 protein: CASSLSGGGNEKLFF. In DNA form, the CDR3 reads TGTGCCAGCAGTTTGTCTGGGGGGGGGAATGAAAAACTGTTTTTT.

The chain carries TRBV12-3 or TRBV12-4 and TRBJ2-7; D remains ambiguous. V was clipped by 1 base and J by 4 bases, with 5 bases between them. There are 12 residues in the CDR3. This CDR3 reads CASSLVLYEQYF. The CDR3 bases are TGTGCCAGCAGTTTAGTGCTATACGAGCAGTACTTC.

This rearrangement joins TRBV29-1 to TRBJ2-4, with 9 nucleotides matching TRBD1. CDR1 is SQVTM and CDR2 is ANQGSEA in the germline V gene. The CDR3 is 11 residues long. J lost 8 bases, V lost 7 bases, and 3 bases had no gene match. CDR3 sequence: CSGRDRDIQYF. DNA for the CDR3: TGCAGCGGCCGGGACAGGGACATTCAGTACTTC.

The genes are TRBV28 and TRBJ1-2, with a tentative D call TRBD1 (5 bases). The CDR3 length is 21 residues. V was cut by 8 bases and J by 4 bases, with 38 bases left in between. Germline values: CDR1 MDHEN, CDR2 SYDVKM. The CDR3: CASVEGLIFSGRTLEFYGYTF. The DNA for the CDR3 is TGTGCCAGCGTGGAAGGGTTGATCTTCTCGGGCAGGACACTCGAATTCTATGGCTACACCTTC.

This chain connects TRBV15 to TRBJ1-2; D gene unclear. V shed 3 bases and J shed 8 bases, with 13 bases lying between them. Germline V lookup: CDR1 LNHNV, CDR2 YYDKDF (reference sequence). The CDR3 is 13 residues long. The CDR3 sequence is CATSRSRSGGYTF. The DNA for the CDR3 is TGTGCCACCAGCAGGTCTCGGTCGGGGGGCTACACCTTC.

The V call is TRBV19, the J call TRBJ2-5; no clear D. In germline, CDR1 is LNHDA, CDR2 SQIVND (reference sequence). Deletions cut 1 base from V and 5 bases from J, with 17 bases between. There are 16 residues in the CDR3. The CDR3 sequence: CASSIGLEADGETQYF. The CDR3 DNA reads as TGTGCCAGTAGTATAGGACTCGAGGCGGATGGGGAGACCCAGTACTTC.